This TCR beta chain was documented in a study of T cell changes during pregnancy in multiple sclerosis. Per the germline V gene, CDR1 is PRHDT and CDR2 is FYEKMQ (reference sequence). V lost 5 bases to trimming and J lost 10 bases, with 12 bases between them. The CDR3 has 13 residues. The data were produced by immunoSEQ multiplex PCR, yet TCRdb's version contains in-frame clones alone and is incomplete. Among around 83,000 clones listed, under 95% were seen once. The sequencing here drew on CD4+ T cells from peripheral blood mononuclear cells, taken in the second trimester of pregnancy. The receptor's source is a female donor with multiple sclerosis, enrolled in a pregnancy study. The V gene is TRBV13, the J gene TRBJ1-6; tentative D call: TRBD1 (5 bases). The CDR3 DNA sequence: TGTGCCAGCAGCCAAAGGACACCATCACCCCTCCACTTT. Encoded protein: CASSQRTPSPLHF.